The rows below give T cell receptor beta chains drawn from one sample of a study of cytomegalovirus exposure and HLA in healthy donors. Some clones are missing from TCRdb's copy, which holds only in-frame ones; the method was immunoSEQ multiplex PCR. The table shows about 200,000 clones, with around 70% occurring only once. The sample taken for sequencing was PBMCs. Source of these receptors: a man aged 35 to 55 in good health and CMV-seropositive. CDR3s include the opening cysteine and the closing phenylalanine or tryptophan. Fields, in order: D gene, J gene, V gene, clone size, CDR3 DNA, CDR3 protein. A D gene is named only where the DNA matches it firmly. Clone size is not always given. Where it is, it says once, few, many or a class for expanded clones.

D gene: TRBD1; J gene: TRBJ1-2; V gene: TRBV4-2; clone size: .; CDR3 DNA: TGTGCCAGCAGCCAAGGGACAGGGGGCCTGAATAACTATGGCCACACCTTC; CDR3 protein: CASSQGTGGLNNYGHTF
D gene: .; J gene: TRBJ1-1; V gene: TRBV27; clone size: .; CDR3 DNA: TGTGCCAGCAGTCGTCGGGGAAACACTGAAGCTTTCTTT; CDR3 protein: CASSRRGNTEAFF
D gene: .; J gene: TRBJ1-1; V gene: TRBV7-3; clone size: few; CDR3 DNA: TGTGCCAGCAGCTGGACGGGAGCGAACACTGAAGCTTTCTTT; CDR3 protein: CASSWTGANTEAFF
D gene: .; J gene: TRBJ2-7; V gene: TRBV28; clone size: .; CDR3 DNA: TGTGCCAGCAGTCAGACGGACTTTCCTACCTACGAGCAGTACTTC; CDR3 protein: CASSQTDFPTYEQYF
D gene: TRBD2; J gene: TRBJ2-1; V gene: TRBV6-1; clone size: .; CDR3 DNA: TGTGCCAGCAGTGAAGGGAGCGGGGGGTACGCGGAGCAGTTCTTC; CDR3 protein: CASSEGSGGYAEQFF
D gene: .; J gene: TRBJ1-4; V gene: TRBV4-2; clone size: .; CDR3 DNA: TGTGCCAGCAGCCACTTCGACGGAGACCTTAATGAAAAACTGTTTTTT; CDR3 protein: CASSHFDGDLNEKLFF
D gene: TRBD1; J gene: TRBJ1-2; V gene: TRBV5-1; clone size: .; CDR3 DNA: TGCGCCAGCAGCTTGGGCGGGACAGGGGGACGTGGCTACACCTTC; CDR3 protein: CASSLGGTGGRGYTF
D gene: .; J gene: TRBJ2-2; V gene: TRBV9; clone size: .; CDR3 DNA: TGTGCCAGCAGCGTCGGAGGTTTCAGGGGCAACACCGGGGAGCTGTTTTTT; CDR3 protein: CASSVGGFRGNTGELFF
D gene: TRBD1; J gene: TRBJ2-1; V gene: TRBV5-1; clone size: .; CDR3 DNA: TGCGCCAGCAGCTTGACCGGGACAGGGGTTAATGAGCAGTTCTTC; CDR3 protein: CASSLTGTGVNEQFF
D gene: .; J gene: TRBJ1-6; V gene: TRBV5-1; clone size: few; CDR3 DNA: TGCGCCAGCAGCTTGGGACAGATAAGCAACTCCTATAATTCACCCCTCCACTTT; CDR3 protein: CASSLGQISNSYNSPLHF
D gene: .; J gene: TRBJ2-2; V gene: TRBV5-1; clone size: .; CDR3 DNA: TGCGCCAGCAGCTTGGGTCAGGGTAGGCCCGGGGAGCTGTTTTTT; CDR3 protein: CASSLGQGRPGELFF
D gene: TRBD1; J gene: TRBJ2-5; V gene: TRBV6-1; clone size: once; CDR3 DNA: TGTGCCAGCAGTGAAGGTATTACAGGGGTAGAGACCCAGTACTTC; CDR3 protein: CASSEGITGVETQYF
D gene: .; J gene: TRBJ1-2; V gene: TRBV28; clone size: .; CDR3 DNA: TGTGCCAGCAGTTCGACAGTAGCTAACTATGGCTACACCTTC; CDR3 protein: CASSSTVANYGYTF
D gene: .; J gene: TRBJ2-3; V gene: TRBV20-1; clone size: .; CDR3 DNA: TGCAGTGCTCTGGGCTCAGATACGCAGTATTTT; CDR3 protein: CSALGSDTQYF
D gene: .; J gene: TRBJ1-1; V gene: TRBV28; clone size: .; CDR3 DNA: TGTGCCAGCACTCTAGGGGGTGGGAACACTGAAGCTTTCTTT; CDR3 protein: CASTLGGGNTEAFF
D gene: .; J gene: TRBJ1-1; V gene: TRBV4-3; clone size: few; CDR3 DNA: TGCGCCAGCAGCCAAGTTTACGGGACAATGAACACTGAAGCTTTCTTT; CDR3 protein: CASSQVYGTMNTEAFF
D gene: .; J gene: TRBJ2-3; V gene: TRBV11-2; clone size: .; CDR3 DNA: TGTGCCAGCAGCCCGAGGGGGGGAGCCTTCCCAGATACGCAGTATTTT; CDR3 protein: CASSPRGGAFPDTQYF
D gene: TRBD2; J gene: TRBJ2-3; V gene: TRBV5-1; clone size: .; CDR3 DNA: TGCGCCAGCAGCCTAGGGACTAGCGGCCCCTCAGATACGCAGTATTTT; CDR3 protein: CASSLGTSGPSDTQYF
D gene: .; J gene: TRBJ2-1; V gene: TRBV6-5; clone size: .; CDR3 DNA: TGTGCCAGCAGCCCCCAGGGGGGTAATGAGCAGTTCTTC; CDR3 protein: CASSPQGGNEQFF
D gene: TRBD1; J gene: TRBJ2-7; V gene: TRBV5-1; clone size: once; CDR3 DNA: TGCGCCAGCAGCTTGCTCCCGGACAGGGGGCCACTCTACGAGCAGTACTTC; CDR3 protein: CASSLLPDRGPLYEQYF
D gene: TRBD2; J gene: TRBJ2-5; V gene: TRBV10-3; clone size: .; CDR3 DNA: TGTGCCATCAGGGATAGCGGGGCGCTCCAAGAGACCCAGTACTTC; CDR3 protein: CAIRDSGALQETQYF
D gene: .; J gene: TRBJ2-2; V gene: TRBV5-6; clone size: few; CDR3 DNA: TGTGCCAGCAGCGTTACGAACACCGGGGAGCTGTTTTTT; CDR3 protein: CASSVTNTGELFF
D gene: .; J gene: TRBJ2-2; V gene: TRBV6-5; clone size: .; CDR3 DNA: TGTGCCACCTTAAAACAGGGTGGAGGAACCGGGGAGCTGTTTTTT; CDR3 protein: CATLKQGGGTGELFF
D gene: .; J gene: TRBJ2-7; V gene: TRBV10-2; clone size: .; CDR3 DNA: TGCGCCAGCATAGGCGGGTCCTACGAGCAGTACTTC; CDR3 protein: CASIGGSYEQYF
D gene: TRBD2; J gene: TRBJ2-7; V gene: TRBV13; clone size: .; CDR3 DNA: TGTGCCAGCAGCCCGGGGGGGTCCCACGAGCAGTACTTC; CDR3 protein: CASSPGGSHEQYF
D gene: .; J gene: TRBJ2-7; V gene: TRBV13; clone size: .; CDR3 DNA: TGTGCCAGCAGCTCCACTCGGGCGGACAAAAACGAGCAGTACTTC; CDR3 protein: CASSSTRADKNEQYF
D gene: .; J gene: TRBJ2-7; V gene: TRBV6-5; clone size: .; CDR3 DNA: TGTGCCAGCAGTTACAGCGAGGCGGGTTACGAGCAGTACTTC; CDR3 protein: CASSYSEAGYEQYF
D gene: .; J gene: TRBJ1-1; V gene: TRBV11-2; clone size: .; CDR3 DNA: TGTGCCAGCAGCTTATTGCTTCGAGACACTGAAGCTTTCTTT; CDR3 protein: CASSLLLRDTEAFF
D gene: TRBD1; J gene: TRBJ1-1; V gene: TRBV12-5; clone size: .; CDR3 DNA: TGTGCTAGTGGTTTGGTCCGGACAGGGCTCGGCGCAGGTCGCGAATTGAACACTGAAGCTTTCTTT; CDR3 protein: CASGLVRTGLGAGRELNTEAFF
D gene: .; J gene: TRBJ1-1; V gene: TRBV9; clone size: .; CDR3 DNA: TGTGCCAGCAGCTCCGACAGGTCCAGGCTAGCTTTCTTT; CDR3 protein: CASSSDRSRLAFF
D gene: .; J gene: TRBJ1-1; V gene: TRBV6-6; clone size: few; CDR3 DNA: TGTGCCACCGGGAAGCGTGAAGCTTTCTTT; CDR3 protein: CATGKREAFF
D gene: .; J gene: TRBJ2-7; V gene: TRBV2; clone size: .; CDR3 DNA: TGTGCCAGTCTCTCGACAGACCATAACCCGAACTATGAGCAGTACTTC; CDR3 protein: CASLSTDHNPNYEQYF
D gene: TRBD2; J gene: TRBJ2-5; V gene: TRBV6-5; clone size: .; CDR3 DNA: TGTGCCAGCAGTTACTCGTCTGGGCTAGCGGAAGAGACCCAGTACTTC; CDR3 protein: CASSYSSGLAEETQYF
D gene: .; J gene: TRBJ2-3; V gene: TRBV6-6; clone size: .; CDR3 DNA: TGTGCCAGCAGTTACTCGGACAAGAGCACAGATACGCAGTATTTT; CDR3 protein: CASSYSDKSTDTQYF
D gene: TRBD1; J gene: TRBJ2-2; V gene: TRBV12-5; clone size: .; CDR3 DNA: TGTGCTAGTGGTCTTCAGGGGGCCGAGGAAGAGAACACCGGGGAGCTGTTTTTT; CDR3 protein: CASGLQGAEEENTGELFF
D gene: TRBD1; J gene: TRBJ1-5; V gene: TRBV6-1; clone size: .; CDR3 DNA: TGTGCCAGCAGTGTCCGGGACAGGGACTTTCAGCCCCAGCATTTT; CDR3 protein: CASSVRDRDFQPQHF
D gene: .; J gene: TRBJ1-2; V gene: TRBV5-5; clone size: .; CDR3 DNA: TGTGCCAGCAGCTTGCGGATCGAGTCCGGGGGCTACACCTTC; CDR3 protein: CASSLRIESGGYTF
D gene: .; J gene: TRBJ1-2; V gene: TRBV4-1; clone size: .; CDR3 DNA: TGCGCCAGCAGCCAAGAGGGCACAGGGAAAGGTAGTGGCTACACCTTC; CDR3 protein: CASSQEGTGKGSGYTF
D gene: .; J gene: TRBJ1-1; V gene: TRBV9; clone size: .; CDR3 DNA: TGTGCCAGCAGCGGGGCGGGGGACACTGAAGCTTTCTTT; CDR3 protein: CASSGAGDTEAFF
D gene: .; J gene: TRBJ1-1; V gene: TRBV7-9; clone size: .; CDR3 DNA: TGTGCCAGCAGCTGGGAGATCACTGAAGCTTTCTTT; CDR3 protein: CASSWEITEAFF
D gene: .; J gene: TRBJ1-3; V gene: TRBV11-2; clone size: .; CDR3 DNA: TGTGCCAGCAGCTTACTATATGACAGGAGCTCTGGAAACACCATATATTTT; CDR3 protein: CASSLLYDRSSGNTIYF
D gene: .; J gene: TRBJ1-2; V gene: TRBV15; clone size: .; CDR3 DNA: TGTGCCACCAGCAGAGATCGAACAGGATGGGGCTACACCTTC; CDR3 protein: CATSRDRTGWGYTF
D gene: .; J gene: TRBJ2-3; V gene: TRBV27; clone size: .; CDR3 DNA: TGTGCCAGCAGTTTAAAGCGGACAGTAACATCGACAGATACGCAGTATTTT; CDR3 protein: CASSLKRTVTSTDTQYF
D gene: TRBD2; J gene: TRBJ2-3; V gene: TRBV7-6; clone size: few; CDR3 DNA: TGTGCCAGCAGCTCCCTTCGGACTAGCGGGGGCACAGATACGCAGTATTTT; CDR3 protein: CASSSLRTSGGTDTQYF
D gene: .; J gene: TRBJ2-5; V gene: TRBV28; clone size: once; CDR3 DNA: TGTGCCAGCACGGCAGGGAAAGAGACCCAGTACTTC; CDR3 protein: CASTAGKETQYF
D gene: .; J gene: TRBJ2-3; V gene: TRBV6-4; clone size: few; CDR3 DNA: TGTGCCAGCAGTAGTGAGGTCACAGATACGCAGTATTTT; CDR3 protein: CASSSEVTDTQYF
D gene: TRBD1; J gene: TRBJ2-1; V gene: TRBV28; clone size: .; CDR3 DNA: TGTGCCAGCTCCCGGGACAGGTCCTACAATGAGCAGTTCTTC; CDR3 protein: CASSRDRSYNEQFF
D gene: .; J gene: TRBJ1-2; V gene: TRBV10-2; clone size: .; CDR3 DNA: TGCGCCATCAATAAGGGAGCCTCCTATGGCTACACCTTC; CDR3 protein: CAINKGASYGYTF
D gene: .; J gene: TRBJ2-3; V gene: TRBV29-1; clone size: once; CDR3 DNA: TGCAGCGTTGAACCCAGTGAGGGGGAGGGAGATACGCAGTATTTT; CDR3 protein: CSVEPSEGEGDTQYF
D gene: .; J gene: TRBJ2-5; V gene: TRBV19; clone size: .; CDR3 DNA: TGTGCCAGTAGTAGAGGGCGATTGGAGACCCAGTACTTC; CDR3 protein: CASSRGRLETQYF
D gene: .; J gene: TRBJ1-2; V gene: TRBV19; clone size: .; CDR3 DNA: TGTGCCAGTAGTATCACACAGGGTAGTGGCTACACCTTC; CDR3 protein: CASSITQGSGYTF
D gene: .; J gene: TRBJ2-7; V gene: TRBV19; clone size: .; CDR3 DNA: TGTGCCAGTAGTCGGGACACCCCGAACCACGAGCAGTACTTC; CDR3 protein: CASSRDTPNHEQYF
D gene: .; J gene: TRBJ1-4; V gene: TRBV2; clone size: once; CDR3 DNA: TGTGCCAGCAGTGGGGTACGGGGGACTAATGAAAAACTGTTTTTT; CDR3 protein: CASSGVRGTNEKLFF
D gene: .; J gene: TRBJ1-4; V gene: TRBV2; clone size: .; CDR3 DNA: TGTGCCAGCAGTTCGACAGGAACTCCCGGGGAAAAACTGTTTTTT; CDR3 protein: CASSSTGTPGEKLFF
D gene: .; J gene: TRBJ2-7; V gene: TRBV28; clone size: .; CDR3 DNA: TGTGCCAGTCCTCCACCGGCTAGCAGTAACTACGAGCAGTACTTC; CDR3 protein: CASPPPASSNYEQYF
D gene: .; J gene: TRBJ1-3; V gene: TRBV7-9; clone size: .; CDR3 DNA: TGTGCCAGCAGCTCATACGTCTACCTTTCTGGAAACACCATATATTTT; CDR3 protein: CASSSYVYLSGNTIYF